This is a list of T cell receptor beta chains from one sample in a study of cytomegalovirus exposure and HLA in healthy donors. Libraries were prepared by immunoSEQ multiplex PCR; TCRdb keeps only in-frame clonotypes and omits some of them. Of 180,000 or so clones detected, 60% to 85% appear once; the ten largest clones hold 2.9%. The sample taken for sequencing was PBMCs. The receptors stem from a male donor in good health and CMV-seronegative. The CDR3 runs from the conserved cysteine through the conserved F or W. The D gene is left open where the match is weak. Clone size, where shown, is once, few, many, or a class for clones that have expanded.

j_call: TRBJ1-1; clone_size: NA; v_call: TRBV5-6; d_call: NA; cdr3_nt: TGTGCCAGCAGCTTGGTAGGGGACACTGAAGCTTTCTTT; cdr3_aa: CASSLVGDTEAFF
j_call: TRBJ1-5; clone_size: NA; v_call: TRBV11-2; d_call: NA; cdr3_nt: TGTGCCAGCAGCTTAGCAGGGTTAAATCAGCCCCAGCATTTT; cdr3_aa: CASSLAGLNQPQHF
j_call: TRBJ2-3; clone_size: NA; v_call: TRBV9; d_call: NA; cdr3_nt: TGTGCCAGCAGCGTAGCAACGGGAAGGGCAGATACGCAGTATTTT; cdr3_aa: CASSVATGRADTQYF
j_call: TRBJ2-4; clone_size: NA; v_call: TRBV6-1; d_call: NA; cdr3_nt: TGTGCCAGCAGTGAACCTCGTGGATCGGGAAACATTCAGTACTTC; cdr3_aa: CASSEPRGSGNIQYF
j_call: TRBJ1-5; clone_size: NA; v_call: TRBV2; d_call: NA; cdr3_nt: TGTGCCAGCAGTTTAAGACAGTACAATCAGCCCCAGCATTTT; cdr3_aa: CASSLRQYNQPQHF
j_call: TRBJ1-1; clone_size: NA; v_call: TRBV29-1; d_call: TRBD1; cdr3_nt: TGCAGCGCCCGAAGGCCGGGACAGGGTTACACTGAAGCTTTCTTT; cdr3_aa: CSARRPGQGYTEAFF
j_call: TRBJ2-7; clone_size: NA; v_call: TRBV7-2; d_call: TRBD2; cdr3_nt: TGTGCCAGCAGCGGACTAGCGGGAGGGTCCTACCCGCTCTACGAGCAGTACTTC; cdr3_aa: CASSGLAGGSYPLYEQYF
j_call: TRBJ2-7; clone_size: once; v_call: TRBV27; d_call: TRBD2; cdr3_nt: TGTGCCAGCCTCCCGACTAGCAGACCCTACGAGCAGTACTTC; cdr3_aa: CASLPTSRPYEQYF
j_call: TRBJ2-5; clone_size: NA; v_call: TRBV4-1; d_call: NA; cdr3_nt: TGCGCCAGCAGCCAAGTGGGCCTGCTACAAGAGACCCAGTACTTC; cdr3_aa: CASSQVGLLQETQYF
j_call: TRBJ1-2; clone_size: NA; v_call: TRBV7-9; d_call: NA; cdr3_nt: TGTGCCAGCAGCCTCGGGGTTAACTATGGCTACACCTTC; cdr3_aa: CASSLGVNYGYTF
j_call: TRBJ1-2; clone_size: NA; v_call: TRBV28; d_call: NA; cdr3_nt: TGTGCCAGCACTCGGGATGGCTATGGCTACACCTTC; cdr3_aa: CASTRDGYGYTF
j_call: TRBJ2-7; clone_size: NA; v_call: TRBV6-1; d_call: NA; cdr3_nt: TGTGCCAGCAGTGAAGGGGGGCTAGGGTCCTACGAGCAGTACTTC; cdr3_aa: CASSEGGLGSYEQYF
j_call: TRBJ2-7; clone_size: NA; v_call: TRBV5-4; d_call: NA; cdr3_nt: TGTGCCAGCAGCTTGGGAGCCAGGCCCTCCTACGAGCAGTACTTC; cdr3_aa: CASSLGARPSYEQYF
j_call: TRBJ1-5; clone_size: NA; v_call: TRBV4-1; d_call: NA; cdr3_nt: TGCGCCAGCAGCCAAGCAGGGTTAGTTGGCAATCAGCCCCAGCATTTT; cdr3_aa: CASSQAGLVGNQPQHF
j_call: TRBJ1-5; clone_size: NA; v_call: TRBV19; d_call: NA; cdr3_nt: TGTGCCAGTAGTATAGAAGCTACTCAGCCCCAGCATTTT; cdr3_aa: CASSIEATQPQHF
j_call: TRBJ2-2; clone_size: few; v_call: TRBV15; d_call: NA; cdr3_nt: TGTGCCACCAGCAATGGTCGGGGTTACACCGGGGAGCTGTTTTTT; cdr3_aa: CATSNGRGYTGELFF
j_call: TRBJ2-7; clone_size: NA; v_call: TRBV5-5; d_call: NA; cdr3_nt: TGTGCCAGCAGCTACTCCTACGAGCAGTACTTC; cdr3_aa: CASSYSYEQYF
j_call: TRBJ2-1; clone_size: NA; v_call: TRBV4-3; d_call: NA; cdr3_nt: TGCGCCAGCAGCCCGAATGCAGGCGAGGGGCAGTTCTTC; cdr3_aa: CASSPNAGEGQFF
j_call: TRBJ2-3; clone_size: once; v_call: TRBV10-3; d_call: TRBD2; cdr3_nt: TGTGCCATCAGGGGACTAGCGGGAGGGTTTGATACGCAGTATTTT; cdr3_aa: CAIRGLAGGFDTQYF
j_call: TRBJ1-2; clone_size: NA; v_call: TRBV19; d_call: NA; cdr3_nt: TGTGCCAGTAGCCCGACAGGCACGGGCTATGGCTACACCTTC; cdr3_aa: CASSPTGTGYGYTF
j_call: TRBJ2-1; clone_size: once; v_call: TRBV27; d_call: NA; cdr3_nt: TGTGCCAGCAGTTCCCCCCGGACTCACAATGAGCAGTTCTTC; cdr3_aa: CASSSPRTHNEQFF
j_call: TRBJ2-2; clone_size: NA; v_call: TRBV12-5; d_call: NA; cdr3_nt: TGTGCTAGTGGTTTGGTAGTACAGCAGGGAGGAGTAGGGGGGGAGCTGTTTTTT; cdr3_aa: CASGLVVQQGGVGGELFF
j_call: TRBJ1-2; clone_size: NA; v_call: TRBV5-6; d_call: NA; cdr3_nt: TGTGCCAGCAGCTCGACAGTTAACTATGGCTACACCTTC; cdr3_aa: CASSSTVNYGYTF
j_call: TRBJ2-1; clone_size: NA; v_call: TRBV5-4; d_call: NA; cdr3_nt: TGTGCCAGCAGCGCCGTCGAAGGGGGCTCCTACAATGAGCAGTTCTTC; cdr3_aa: CASSAVEGGSYNEQFF
j_call: TRBJ1-5; clone_size: NA; v_call: TRBV7-3; d_call: TRBD1; cdr3_nt: TGTGCCAGCAGTTTCCAGGACAGGGGAATAAACCAGCCCCAGCATTTT; cdr3_aa: CASSFQDRGINQPQHF
j_call: TRBJ2-7; clone_size: NA; v_call: TRBV27; d_call: NA; cdr3_nt: TGTGCCAGCAGTTTCGAGAGCTCCTACGAGCAGTACTTC; cdr3_aa: CASSFESSYEQYF
j_call: TRBJ1-6; clone_size: NA; v_call: TRBV6-1; d_call: TRBD1; cdr3_nt: TGTGCCAGCAGTGAAATAGACAGGGGTAATTCACCCCTCCACTTT; cdr3_aa: CASSEIDRGNSPLHF
j_call: TRBJ2-5; clone_size: NA; v_call: TRBV4-1; d_call: TRBD2; cdr3_nt: TGCGCCAGCAGCCTCCCCGGGAGGGAAGAGACCCAGTACTTC; cdr3_aa: CASSLPGREETQYF
j_call: TRBJ2-1; clone_size: NA; v_call: TRBV10-1; d_call: TRBD1; cdr3_nt: TGCGCCAGCAGTGAAGCGTACAGGGGATACTACAATGAGCAGTTCTTC; cdr3_aa: CASSEAYRGYYNEQFF
j_call: TRBJ1-2; clone_size: few; v_call: TRBV4-1; d_call: TRBD1; cdr3_nt: TGCGCCAGCAGCCCTCTGGACAGGGAAAGGGGCTACACCTTC; cdr3_aa: CASSPLDRERGYTF
j_call: TRBJ2-5; clone_size: NA; v_call: TRBV19; d_call: NA; cdr3_nt: TGTGCCAGTAGTGCCCATACAGGTTGGTTGGAGACCCAGTACTTC; cdr3_aa: CASSAHTGWLETQYF
j_call: TRBJ1-4; clone_size: NA; v_call: TRBV2; d_call: NA; cdr3_nt: TGTGCCAGCAGTGTGGGCGGGCGAAATGAAAAACTGTTTTTT; cdr3_aa: CASSVGGRNEKLFF
j_call: TRBJ1-1; clone_size: NA; v_call: TRBV30; d_call: TRBD1; cdr3_nt: TGTGCCTGGAGCTCTGGACAGGGACAAGCTTTCTTT; cdr3_aa: CAWSSGQGQAFF
j_call: TRBJ2-1; clone_size: few; v_call: TRBV30; d_call: TRBD2; cdr3_nt: TGTGCCTGGGGTGGGCGGGAGCACAATGAGCAGTTCTTC; cdr3_aa: CAWGGREHNEQFF
j_call: TRBJ2-1; clone_size: NA; v_call: TRBV7-6; d_call: TRBD2; cdr3_nt: TGTGCCAGCAGCTCACGGGGACTAGTGAAGAATGAGCAGTTCTTC; cdr3_aa: CASSSRGLVKNEQFF
j_call: TRBJ1-2; clone_size: NA; v_call: TRBV18; d_call: TRBD1; cdr3_nt: TGTGCCAGCTCGGGGGACAGGGGGCAATCTAACTATGGCTACACCTTC; cdr3_aa: CASSGDRGQSNYGYTF
j_call: TRBJ1-5; clone_size: NA; v_call: TRBV2; d_call: TRBD1; cdr3_nt: TGTGCCAGCAGTGAGTCCAGGGGGATGGTGAATCAGCCCCAGCATTTT; cdr3_aa: CASSESRGMVNQPQHF
j_call: TRBJ1-1; clone_size: NA; v_call: TRBV7-9; d_call: NA; cdr3_nt: TGTGCCAGCAGCTTCCCCCCTAAGACTGAAGCTTTCTTT; cdr3_aa: CASSFPPKTEAFF
j_call: TRBJ2-7; clone_size: NA; v_call: TRBV9; d_call: TRBD1; cdr3_nt: TGTGCCAGCAGCCTTGGACAGGGGAGGTACGAGCAGTACTTC; cdr3_aa: CASSLGQGRYEQYF
j_call: TRBJ1-3; clone_size: NA; v_call: TRBV6-6; d_call: NA; cdr3_nt: TGTGCCAGCAGTTACAGGGAGGAAGGAAACACCATATATTTT; cdr3_aa: CASSYREEGNTIYF
j_call: TRBJ1-5; clone_size: NA; v_call: TRBV9; d_call: TRBD1; cdr3_nt: TGTGCCAGCAGCGCGGGACAGGGGGTCCCCAATCAGCCCCAGCATTTT; cdr3_aa: CASSAGQGVPNQPQHF
j_call: TRBJ2-7; clone_size: NA; v_call: TRBV5-5; d_call: TRBD2; cdr3_nt: TGTGCCAGCAGCAAGGGACTAGCGGGACCGGGCGAGCAGTACTTC; cdr3_aa: CASSKGLAGPGEQYF
j_call: TRBJ2-1; clone_size: once; v_call: TRBV11-2; d_call: TRBD2; cdr3_nt: TGTGCCAGCAGCTTACAACCTAGCGGGACCTACAATGAGCAGTTCTTC; cdr3_aa: CASSLQPSGTYNEQFF
j_call: TRBJ1-2; clone_size: NA; v_call: TRBV6-5; d_call: NA; cdr3_nt: TGTGCCACCGGTGAGACAGGTCTTTTGGGCTACACCTTC; cdr3_aa: CATGETGLLGYTF
j_call: TRBJ1-2; clone_size: once; v_call: TRBV29-1; d_call: NA; cdr3_nt: TGCAGCGTCGCACAGGGAGGCTACACCTTC; cdr3_aa: CSVAQGGYTF
j_call: TRBJ1-5; clone_size: few; v_call: TRBV15; d_call: TRBD1; cdr3_nt: TGTGCCACCCTGGATAAACAGGGGGCAAGGCAGCCCCAGCATTTT; cdr3_aa: CATLDKQGARQPQHF
j_call: TRBJ2-3; clone_size: NA; v_call: TRBV28; d_call: NA; cdr3_nt: TGTGCCAGCACCTTGGGCGTATTTTCGGGGGATACGCAGTATTTT; cdr3_aa: CASTLGVFSGDTQYF
j_call: TRBJ2-3; clone_size: NA; v_call: TRBV7-3; d_call: TRBD2; cdr3_nt: TGTGCCAGCAGCCAGGGGCTAGCGGGAACAGATACGCAGTATTTT; cdr3_aa: CASSQGLAGTDTQYF
j_call: TRBJ2-1; clone_size: NA; v_call: TRBV6-5; d_call: NA; cdr3_nt: TGTGCCAGCAGTACTTACAATGAGCAGTTCTTC; cdr3_aa: CASSTYNEQFF